A single sample gave rise to the 25 T cell receptor beta chains below, sequenced in a study of T cell responses to AZD1222 COVID-19 vaccine. Clones were read by immunoSEQ multiplex PCR, and TCRdb kept only the in-frame ones, dropping some. The table includes over 130,000 clones, roughly 90% detected once. The source material was peripheral blood, sampled 28 days after the second AZD1222 dose. These TCRs come from an adult who received the AZD1222 COVID-19 vaccine.

V is TRBV7-6 and J is TRBJ2-1; 8 positions agree with TRBD1. CDR1 is SGHVS and CDR2 is FNYEAQ in the germline V gene. The J segment lost 5 bases and the V segment lost 5 bases, leaving 14 bases of the junction unmatched. This CDR3 spans 17 amino acids. CDR3 region: CASSIDRGPSLHNEQFF. DNA for the CDR3: TGTGCCAGCAGCATTGACAGGGGCCCTTCCCTCCACAATGAGCAGTTCTTC.

This sequence joins TRBV19 and TRBJ2-3; D is unclear. Looked up from germline, CDR1 is LNHDA and CDR2 is SQIVND (reference sequence). The V gene lost 3 bases and the J gene lost 8 bases, with 15 bases spanning the gap. The CDR3 length is 14 residues. The CDR3 sequence is CASSIKRAAVTQYF. CDR3 sequence (DNA): TGTGCCAGTAGTATCAAACGAGCCGCGGTTACGCAGTATTTT.

The J gene is TRBJ1-4, the V gene TRBV27; D gene ambiguous. Looked up from germline, CDR1 is MNHEY and CDR2 is SMNVEV (reference sequence). The CDR3 loop spans 15 amino acids. V lost 4 bases and J 2 bases, leaving 11 bases between the germline ends. The CDR3 region has the DNA TGTGCCAGCAGTTATGTTCCCAAGACTAATGAAAAACTGTTTTTT. Its translation is CASSYVPKTNEKLFF.

The rearrangement links TRBV4-1 to TRBJ1-1; D is possibly TRBD1 (5 bases). Trimming stripped 1 base from V and 4 bases from J, with 10 bases between. CDR1 and CDR2 from the germline V gene are MGHRA and YSYEKL. This CDR3 is 14 amino acids long. The CDR3 protein is CASSQGAGGTEAFF. For the CDR3, the DNA is TGCGCCAGCAGCCAAGGGGCGGGGGGCACTGAAGCTTTCTTT.

This clone has just one count. The V call is TRBV29-1, the J call TRBJ2-3; unclear D gene. The V end lost 6 bases, the J end lost 6 bases, and 19 bases lay between the germline ends. The CDR3 has 14 amino acids. Germline V lookup: CDR1 SQVTM, CDR2 ANQGSEA. The CDR3 DNA reads as TGCAGCGTGGCCTTACAGCTGCTCAGGGATACGCAGTATTTT. The encoded protein is CSVALQLLRDTQYF.

The V call is TRBV18, the J call TRBJ1-5; D remains unclear. The CDR3 extends over 13 amino acids. Trimming pared 2 bases from V and 1 base from J, leaving 3 bases between. Germline V lookup: CDR1 KGHSH, CDR2 LQKENI. The CDR3 is CASSPYSNQPQHF. The CDR3 DNA is TGTGCCAGCTCACCATACAGCAATCAGCCCCAGCATTTT.

The chain is built from TRBV5-5 and TRBJ1-1, with 7 bases lining up with TRBD1. CDR1 is SGHKS and CDR2 is YYEKEE in the germline V gene (reference sequence). The CDR3 totals 13 residues. V dropped 4 bases and J dropped 5; count of bases not matched to a gene: 5. This chain's CDR3 is CASSTGDRTEAFF. CDR3 DNA sequence: TGTGCCAGCAGCACAGGGGACAGAACTGAAGCTTTCTTT. The full variable domain, rest sourced from reference TRBV5-5 and TRBJ1-1, is DAGVTQSPTHLIKTRGQQVTLRCSPISGHKSVSWYQQVLGQGPQFIFQYYEKEERGRGNFPDRFSARQFPNYSSELNVNALLLGDSALYLCASSTGDRTEAFFGQGTRLTVV.

The chain recombines TRBV28 with TRBJ1-4; TRBD1 matches at 7 bases. J was trimmed by 11 bases and V by 10 bases; bases with no gene match: 10. The CDR3 has 12 amino acids. The germline V gene has CDR1 MDHEN and CDR2 SYDVKM. The CDR3, as DNA: TGTGCCACCGGGACAGCCACGGACAAACTGTTTTTT. Translating it yields CATGTATDKLFF.

The V call is TRBV1, the J call TRBJ1-6; TRBD1, as called in the table, went unchecked against the DNA. TRBV1 is noted as a pseudogene. The CDR3 is 18 amino acids. CDR3 DNA sequence: TGCACCAGCAGCCATGCTAAACGACAGGGGGCGACCCGAAGTCCCCTCCACTTT. Protein sequence: CTSSHAKRQGATRSPLHF.

This clone occurred a few times. The same CDR3 also results from other DNA sequences found in this sample. V usage is TRBV5-8 and J usage is TRBJ2-1; D not certain. Germline V gene data show CDR1 as SGHTS and CDR2 as YDEGEE. Trimming removed 3 bases at V and 4 bases at J, with 2 bases between. This CDR3 region has 11 residues. The CDR3 region has the DNA TGTGCCAGCAGCTCTTACAATGAGCAGTTCTTC. Residues: CASSSYNEQFF.

The chain is built from TRBV12-3 or TRBV12-4 and TRBJ1-1; the D gene is possibly TRBD1 (5 bases). The CDR3 consists of 13 residues. V was clipped by 7 bases and J by 5 bases, with 14 bases between them. CDR3 DNA: TGTGCCAGCACCAACGGGGGGGAGACTGAAGCTTTCTTT. Translation gives CASTNGGETEAFF.

The chain links TRBV7-2 to TRBJ1-5, with 9 bases that match TRBD1. J gave up 7 bases and V 5 bases, and 9 bases lay outside the gene matches. The CDR3 loop spans 15 amino acids. Germline CDR1 SGHTA, CDR2 FQGNSA. The DNA of the CDR3 is TGTGCCAGCAGCCGGGACAGGGCAGCTGACCAGCCCCAGCATTTT. Its translation is CASSRDRAADQPQHF.

J is TRBJ2-3 and V is TRBV4-3; 7 bases are a match to TRBD1. This CDR3 region has 16 residues. Germline lookup yields CDR1 LGHNA and CDR2 YSLEER. Trimming cost V 2 bases and J 3 bases; bases outside gene matches: 8. DNA for the CDR3: TGCGCCAGCAGCCAAAGTTACAGGGGCCCAACAGATACGCAGTATTTT. Its translation is CASSQSYRGPTDTQYF.

The genes are TRBV28 and TRBJ1-5, with D possibly TRBD1 on 6 matching bases. V lost 6 bases, J lost 5 bases, and 11 bases lay in between. The CDR3 loop spans 13 amino acids. The germline gives CDR1 MDHEN, CDR2 SYDVKM. The CDR3 DNA is TGTGCCAGCAGGGACAGAAACTATCAGCCCCAGCATTTT. This encodes CASRDRNYQPQHF.

The chain employs TRBV9 and TRBJ1-3; D uncertain. V was trimmed by 0 bases and J by 4 bases, leaving 8 bases between them. CDR3 size: 14 residues. Germline-derived CDR1 and CDR2 are SGDLS and YYNGEE. Written as DNA, the CDR3 is TGTGCCAGCAGCGTAGAGAAGATCGGAAACACCATATATTTT. Translation gives CASSVEKIGNTIYF.

The rearrangement uses TRBV6-5 and TRBJ2-2; D gene ambiguous. V was shortened by 5 bases and J by 4 bases, with 5 bases between the two germline ends. This CDR3 contains 12 residues. Germline V gene sequence: CDR1 MNHEY, CDR2 SVGAGI. In DNA form, the CDR3 reads TGTGCCAGCAGTAGAGGCACCGGGGAGCTGTTTTTT. It is translated as CASSRGTGELFF.

The chain joins TRBV27 to TRBJ2-1; D is possibly TRBD1 (5 bases). The CDR3 consists of 12 residues. V was shortened by 8 bases and J by 0 bases, with 5 bases between the two germline ends. Germline CDR1 is MNHEY and CDR2 is SMNVEV (reference sequence). The CDR3 DNA follows: TGTGCCAGCGGGGCCTCCTACAATGAGCAGTTCTTC. Translating it yields CASGASYNEQFF.

CDR3 DNA sequence: TGTGCCAGCAGCTCCGGGAGCTCTGGAAACACCATATATTTT. This translates into CASSSGSSGNTIYF. The chain recombines TRBV11-2 with TRBJ1-3; the D is unclear. CDR1 is SGHAT and CDR2 is FQNNGV in the germline V gene. Between the trimmed V and J ends, which lost 4 bases and 0 bases, there was a span of 7 bases. CDR3 size: 14 residues.

The rearrangement links TRBV28 to TRBJ2-1; D uncertain. Trimming removed 3 bases from V and 4 bases from J, with 7 bases in between. Per the germline V gene, CDR1 is MDHEN and CDR2 is SYDVKM. The CDR3 runs to 13 residues. CDR3 nucleotide sequence: TGTGCCAGCAGTTTCCTAGGGTACAATGAGCAGTTCTTC. Encoded protein: CASSFLGYNEQFF.

The chain is built from TRBV18 and TRBJ2-5, with D maybe TRBD1 (6 bases). V lost 2 bases, J lost 5 bases, and 12 bases lay in between. The germline gives CDR1 KGHSH, CDR2 LQKENI. The CDR3 loop spans 14 amino acids. The CDR3 reads CASSPGTTPETQYF. The CDR3 coding sequence is TGTGCCAGCTCACCAGGGACAACGCCCGAGACCCAGTACTTC.

This chain joins TRBV4-1 and TRBJ1-2; D is uncertain. V shed 2 bases and J shed 4 bases, with 11 bases lying between them. CDR1 is MGHRA and CDR2 is YSYEKL in the germline V gene. This CDR3 is 14 amino acids long. The DNA of the CDR3 is TGCGCCAGCAGCCAATCGGACGGCACCTATGGCTACACCTTC. Amino acids: CASSQSDGTYGYTF.

This rearrangement joins TRBV3-1 (or the pseudogene TRBV3-2) to TRBJ1-4; D is possibly TRBD1 (5 bases). The germline gives CDR1 LGHDT, CDR2 YNNKEL (reference sequence). V gave up 5 bases and J gave up 4 bases, with 14 bases separating them. The CDR3 totals 15 residues. The CDR3 protein is CASSYFGQSNEKLFF. The CDR3 DNA sequence: TGTGCCAGCAGCTATTTCGGACAAAGTAATGAAAAACTGTTTTTT.

This chain joins TRBV5-1 and TRBJ2-7, with D perhaps given as TRBD1 or TRBD2 (6 bases each). CDR1 SGHRS and CDR2 YFSETQ come from the germline V gene. V lost 0 bases and J 4 bases, leaving 23 bases between the germline ends. This CDR3 contains 18 residues. The CDR3 DNA sequence: TGCGCCAGCAGCTTGGTCGTCGGGGGCCGGACCCCTGTTTACGAGCAGTACTTC. Translated: CASSLVVGGRTPVYEQYF.

The CDR3 DNA sequence: TGTGCCAGCAGCTTAAGGGGGGAAAAGAGCAATCAGCCCCAGCATTTT. Its protein product is CASSLRGEKSNQPQHF. V gene TRBV13 combines with J gene TRBJ1-5; a weak D match, TRBD1 (6 bases). Germline V gene lookup returns CDR1 PRHDT and CDR2 FYEKMQ (reference sequence). Deletions cut 2 bases from V and 1 base from J, with 12 bases between. This CDR3 is 16 amino acids long.

The V and J genes are TRBV24-1 and TRBJ1-1; D call uncertain. Between the trimmed V and J ends, which lost 4 bases and 8 bases, there was a span of 10 bases. Germline-derived CDR1 and CDR2 are KGHDR and SFDVKD. The CDR3 extends over 12 amino acids. CDR3 DNA: TGTGCCACCAGTGACCAGACGGGAGAAGCTTTCTTT. This encodes CATSDQTGEAFF.